This entry concerns a single T cell receptor beta chain. Its antigen remains unknown. This sample is part of a study of cytomegalovirus exposure and HLA in healthy donors. Study information: The approximately 670 first-cohort repertoires and the 130 or so validation repertoires shared the same platform, a later analysis reported. Findings and limits, study-wide: The study listed 164 cytomegalovirus-associated TCR beta chains. Published work reported that the classifier diagnosed cytomegalovirus status with high specificity and sensitivity.

This CDR3 has 14 amino acids. V shed 7 bases and J 2 bases; nucleotides not matched to a gene: 6. Germline V gives CDR1 LNHDA, CDR2 SQIVND (reference sequence). Separation from the roughly 690-subject first cohort characterized the approximately 120-subject validation cohort, to which the donors belonged. The assay was immunoSEQ multiplex PCR, and TCRdb's table has in-frame clones only and misses some. The data hold more than 85,000 clones, with about 86% observed a single time. The clonotype was recovered from a young woman in good health and CMV-seropositive. The sequenced material came from PBMCs. V and J are TRBV19 and TRBJ2-3; TRBD1 matches at 7 bases. The CDR3 loop reads CASNTGASTDTQYF. The CDR3 nucleotides are TGTGCCAGTAATACAGGGGCCTCCACAGATACGCAGTATTTT. The full variable domain, in which reference TRBV19 and TRBJ2-3 provide the parts outside the CDR3, is DGGITQSPKYLFRKEGQNVTLSCEQNLNHDAMYWYRQDPGQGLRLIYYSQIVNDFQKGDIAEGYSVSREKKESFPLTVTSAQKNPTAFYLCASNTGASTDTQYFGPGTRLTVL.